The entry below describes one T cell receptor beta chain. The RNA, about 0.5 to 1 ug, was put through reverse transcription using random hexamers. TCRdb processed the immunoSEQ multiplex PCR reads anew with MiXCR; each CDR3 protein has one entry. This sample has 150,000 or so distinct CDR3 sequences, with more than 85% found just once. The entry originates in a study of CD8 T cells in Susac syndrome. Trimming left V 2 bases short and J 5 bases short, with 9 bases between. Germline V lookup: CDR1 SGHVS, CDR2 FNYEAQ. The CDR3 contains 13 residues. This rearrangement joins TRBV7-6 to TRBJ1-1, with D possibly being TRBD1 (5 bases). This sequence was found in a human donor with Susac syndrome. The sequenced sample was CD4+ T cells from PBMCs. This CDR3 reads CASSLPGLTEAFF. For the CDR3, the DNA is TGTGCCAGCAGCTTACCAGGGCTTACTGAAGCTTTCTTT.